One sample yielded the 23 T cell receptor beta chains listed below, sequenced in a study of identifying expanded T cells in peripheral blood. Clones were sequenced by immunoSEQ multiplex PCR, and TCRdb holds only the in-frame ones, with some missing. The table has tens of thousands of clones, less than 90% seen once. Sequenced input: blood. All receptors come from a person aged 18 to 70 in good health.

The rearrangement joins TRBV9 to TRBJ1-1, with TRBD1 as a possible D gene (6 bases). Germline V gene lookup returns CDR1 SGDLS and CDR2 YYNGEE. Trimming stripped 4 bases from V and 3 bases from J, with 16 bases between. CDR3 length equals 15 residues. CDR3 amino acids: CASSPGVGGDTEAFF. The DNA of the CDR3 is TGTGCCAGCAGCCCCGGAGTAGGGGGAGACACTGAAGCTTTCTTT.

The chain couples TRBV28 to TRBJ2-1; TRBD2 aligns across 14 bases. Germline-derived CDR1 and CDR2 are MDHEN and SYDVKM. Germline trimming cut 5 bases from V and 9 bases from J; bases unmatched to any gene: 3. The CDR3 contains 14 residues. The CDR3 here is CASSGTSGRFEQFF. The CDR3 DNA sequence: TGTGCCAGCAGTGGGACTAGCGGGAGATTTGAGCAGTTCTTC.

The chain combines TRBV4-1 with TRBJ2-3, with D unclear. V was shortened by 4 bases and J by 6 bases, with 14 bases between the two germline ends. The CDR3 covers 14 residues. Germline-derived CDR1 and CDR2 are MGHRA and YSYEKL. For the CDR3, the DNA is TGCGCCAGCAGCCGAAGCACGTTCAGGGATACGCAGTATTTT. Encoded protein: CASSRSTFRDTQYF.

The chain links TRBV7-2 to TRBJ2-3; D not certain. The CDR3 has 13 amino acids. Trimming removed 2 bases from V and 2 bases from J, with 5 bases in between. Germline V gene sequence: CDR1 SGHTA, CDR2 FQGNSA. CDR3 in amino acids: CASSLMPTDTQYF. The DNA for the CDR3 is TGTGCCAGCAGCTTAATGCCCACAGATACGCAGTATTTT.

The chain combines TRBV7-2 with TRBJ2-3; perhaps TRBD1 as D (6 bases). CDR1 and CDR2 from the germline V gene are SGHTA and FQGNSA. The CDR3 runs to 15 residues. Trimming took 7 bases from V and 0 from J, leaving 14 bases between them. As DNA, the CDR3 is TGTGCCAGCACCTTCCGGGGACAAAGCACAGATACGCAGTATTTT. Its translation: CASTFRGQSTDTQYF. Full variable domain (rest looked up from reference TRBV7-2 and TRBJ2-3): GAGVSQSPSNKVTEKGKDVELRCDPISGHTALYWYRQSLGQGLEFLIYFQGNSAPDKSGLPSDRFSAERTGGSVSTLTIQRTQQEDSAVYLCASTFRGQSTDTQYFGPGTRLTVL.

The chain has TRBV4-2 and TRBJ2-1; 8 positions match TRBD2. This CDR3 is 16 amino acids long. V lost 0 bases to trimming and J lost 0 bases; unmatched junction nucleotides: 1. Germline V gives CDR1 LGHNA, CDR2 YNFKEQ. The CDR3 bases are TGTGCCAGCAGCCAAGATGGGACTAGCTCCTACAATGAGCAGTTCTTC. This codes for CASSQDGTSSYNEQFF.

This chain uses TRBV6-1 with TRBJ2-1; no clear D gene. CDR1 and CDR2 (germline): MNHNS, SASEGT. The ends were cut back, 4 bases at V and 9 bases at J, with 10 bases in the middle. The CDR3 is 12 amino acids. The CDR3 nucleotides are TGTGCCAGCAGTGTAGGGATGGGTGAGCAGTTCTTC. Translated, it gives CASSVGMGEQFF.

The chain recombines TRBV6-5 with TRBJ2-3; D gene uncertain. The CDR3 extends over 15 amino acids. Germline V lookup: CDR1 MNHEY, CDR2 SVGAGI. V was trimmed by 0 bases and J by 2 bases, leaving 9 bases between them. The DNA of the CDR3 is TGTGCCAGCAGTTACTCGCCGGACGCCACAGATACGCAGTATTTT. Its translation is CASSYSPDATDTQYF.

This clone has just one count. Here the CDR3 DNA reads TGTGCCAGCAGTGCCTTATCGGAGCCCCAGCATTTT. Translating gives CASSALSEPQHF. The chain carries TRBV28 and TRBJ1-5; no firm D call. V gave up 5 bases and J gave up 8 bases, with 10 bases separating them. Germline assignment: CDR1 MDHEN and CDR2 SYDVKM. CDR3 length equals 12 residues.

This clone was observed a handful of times. This chain links TRBV13 with TRBJ2-7, with 10 bases lining up with TRBD1. Germline CDR1 PRHDT, CDR2 FYEKMQ (reference sequence). V was clipped by 4 bases and J by 1 base; unmatched bases: 22. This CDR3 spans 21 amino acids. Here the CDR3 DNA reads TGTGCCAGCAGCTATTCATTATCAGGACAGGGGGATTTGCTAACGTCCTACGAGCAGTACTTC. Translated: CASSYSLSGQGDLLTSYEQYF. The entire variable domain, with the rest obtained from reference TRBV13 and TRBJ2-7, is as follows: AAGVIQSPRHLIKEKRETATLKCYPIPRHDTVYWYQQGPGQDPQFLISFYEKMQSDKGSIPDRFSAQQFSDYHSELNMSSLELGDSALYFCASSYSLSGQGDLLTSYEQYFGPGTRLTVT.

J is TRBJ1-4 and V is TRBV6-5, with D maybe TRBD1 (6 bases). CDR1 MNHEY and CDR2 SVGAGI come from the germline V gene. V was trimmed by 8 bases and J by 7 bases, leaving 17 bases between them. The length of the CDR3 is 14 residues. This CDR3 reads CASQLGQGSEKLFF. CDR3 DNA: TGTGCCAGCCAACTGGGGCAGGGGAGTGAAAAACTGTTTTTT.

The V call is TRBV5-6, the J call TRBJ2-3; D uncertain. The CDR3 has 11 amino acids. CDR1 and CDR2 (germline): SGHDT, YYEEEE. The V and J ends lost 2 bases and 3 bases respectively, with 1 base between them. The CDR3 is CASSLTDTQYF. The CDR3 region has the DNA TGTGCCAGCAGCTTAACAGATACGCAGTATTTT.

The rearrangement uses TRBV7-2 and TRBJ1-4, with TRBD1 identical over 9 bases. The germline CDR1 and CDR2 sequences are SGHTA and FQGNSA. This CDR3 comprises 14 residues. V was clipped by 4 bases and J by 12 bases; unmatched bases: 9. The CDR3 region is CASSYQDRGSELFF. For the CDR3, the DNA is TGTGCCAGCAGCTACCAGGACAGGGGTTCGGAACTGTTTTTT.

V usage is TRBV25-1 and J usage is TRBJ1-3, with D possibly TRBD1 on 5 matching bases. Germline loops: CDR1 MGHDK, CDR2 SYGVNS. The CDR3 is 14 residues long. The ends were cut back, 8 bases at V and 1 base at J, with 12 bases in the middle. The CDR3 protein is CASGWGGSGNTIYF. CDR3 in DNA: TGTGCCAGCGGATGGGGGGGATCTGGAAACACCATATATTTT.

This clone was counted once. The chain is built from TRBV6-6 and TRBJ2-6; tentatively, D is TRBD1 (5 bases). Trimming cost V 10 bases and J 4 bases, with 14 bases left between them. CDR3 length: 14 residues. Germline CDR1 reads MNHNY; CDR2 reads SVGAGI (reference sequence). CDR3 region: CATRPQGGANVLTF. The CDR3 nucleotides read TGTGCCACCCGGCCCCAGGGAGGGGCCAACGTCCTGACTTTC.

The gene calls are TRBV2 and TRBJ2-3, with D unresolved. The CDR3 covers 14 residues. The V end lost 8 bases, the J end lost 1 base, and 13 bases lay between the germline ends. The germline V gene has CDR1 SNHLY and CDR2 FYNNEI. In DNA, the CDR3 is TGTGCCAGCCCGGGTGGCGGAGGCACAGATACGCAGTATTTT. Translated: CASPGGGGTDTQYF.

This rearrangement joins TRBV6-6 to TRBJ2-5, with no clear D. The germline gives CDR1 MNHNY, CDR2 SVGAGI (reference sequence). Deletions cut 8 bases from V and 6 bases from J, with 4 bases between. The CDR3 has 9 residues. In DNA form, the CDR3 reads TGTGCCAGCGGTCAGACCCAGTACTTC. This codes for CASGQTQYF.

The sample holds one count of this clone. In DNA, the CDR3 is TGTGCCAGCTCAGCCCCGGGACTAAACACCGGGGAGCTGTTTTTT. It yields the protein CASSAPGLNTGELFF. The chain joins TRBV18 to TRBJ2-2; 7 bases align to TRBD2. The CDR3 contains 15 residues. V shed 5 bases, J shed 2 bases, and the junction held 5 bases outside the gene matches. CDR1 and CDR2 (germline): KGHSH, LQKENI.

In its sample, this clone was seen once. V gene TRBV18 combines with J gene TRBJ1-1; 8 nucleotides agree with TRBD1. V gave up 9 bases and J gave up 4 bases; unmatched junction bases: 10. The CDR3 runs 14 residues. The V gene's germline CDR1 is KGHSH and CDR2 LQKENI. This CDR3 is CASHAQQGGTEAFF. DNA for the CDR3: TGTGCCAGTCACGCACAACAGGGGGGCACTGAAGCTTTCTTT.

This clone was recorded a few times. CDR3 bases: TGCGCCAGCAGCCAAGTGGGGGACACCGGGGAGCTGTTTTTT. Translating gives CASSQVGDTGELFF. The V gene is TRBV4-1, the J gene TRBJ2-2; D tentatively fits TRBD1 or TRBD2 (5 bases each). Germline loops: CDR1 MGHRA, CDR2 YSYEKL. The CDR3 runs 14 residues. V was cut by 1 base and J by 3 bases, with 6 bases left in between.

The CDR3 reads CASSFWGREGGYTF. For the CDR3, the DNA is TGTGCCAGCAGTTTTTGGGGCAGGGAGGGTGGCTACACCTTC. The rearrangement links TRBV28 to TRBJ1-2, with D perhaps matching TRBD1 (5 bases). V lost 3 bases, J lost 7 bases, and 15 bases lay in between. The CDR3 totals 14 residues. The germline gives CDR1 MDHEN, CDR2 SYDVKM.

The chain uses TRBV5-8 and TRBJ2-3, with 11 bases matching TRBD2. Germline V gene sequence: CDR1 SGHTS, CDR2 YDEGEE. V lost 4 bases to trimming and J lost 8 bases; unmatched junction nucleotides: 12. The CDR3 has 16 amino acids. The CDR3 coding sequence is TGTGCCAGCAGCCCCGGGACTAGCGGACCGAAGGGTACGCAGTATTTT. Amino acids: CASSPGTSGPKGTQYF.

The chain links TRBV6-6 to TRBJ1-5; possible D gene TRBD1, 6 bases. The CDR3 is 16 amino acids. Germline V gene sequence: CDR1 MNHNY, CDR2 SVGAGI (reference sequence). Trimming pared 4 bases from V and 2 bases from J, leaving 15 bases between. The CDR3 DNA reads as TGTGCCAGCAGTTGGGGGGCCCTCCGGGGCAATCAGCCCCAGCATTTT. The encoded protein is CASSWGALRGNQPQHF.